These 7 T cell receptor beta chains came from one sample sequenced in a study of OX40 agonist ivuxolimab in advanced cancers. Data came from immunoSEQ multiplex PCR; TCRdb stores just in-frame clones and leaves some out. The table has fewer than 100,000 clones, about 88% seen once. This sample comprised CD4+ or CD8+ T cells sorted from blood, obtained in a trial of the OX40 agonist ivuxolimab. These receptors were taken from an adult with an advanced solid tumor such as melanoma, head and neck, liver or kidney cancer.

The chain links TRBV2 to TRBJ1-5, with a possible D match to TRBD1 (6 bases). Germline lookup yields CDR1 SNHLY and CDR2 FYNNEI. Trimming stripped 8 bases from V and 6 bases from J, with 20 bases between. This CDR3 has 15 residues. The CDR3 spells CASAPRRGAGQPQHF. In DNA, the CDR3 is TGTGCCAGCGCCCCTCGCAGGGGCGCAGGTCAGCCCCAGCATTTT.

This chain links TRBV11-3 with TRBJ2-5; D may correspond to TRBD1 or TRBD2 (5 bases each). The V gene lost 2 bases and the J gene lost 4 bases, with 8 bases spanning the gap. From germline, CDR1 is SGHNT and CDR2 YENEEA. The CDR3 spans 13 residues. The CDR3 nucleotides are TGTGCCAGCAGCTTACGGGGCGCAGAGACCCAGTACTTC. Its translation is CASSLRGAETQYF. The complete variable domain, with remaining parts taken from reference TRBV11-3 and TRBJ2-5, reads EAGVVQSPRYKIIEKKQPVAFWCNPISGHNTLYWYLQNLGQGPELLIRYENEEAVDDSQLPKDRFSAERLKGVDSTLKIQPAELGDSAVYLCASSLRGAETQYFGPGTRLLVL.

Concerning this clone itself: Within the sample, other DNA sequences also encode this same CDR3. The chain has TRBV7-9 and TRBJ2-2, with 9 bases fitting TRBD1. Looked up from germline, CDR1 is SEHNR and CDR2 is FQNEAQ (reference sequence). The CDR3 totals 16 residues. Germline trimming cut 5 bases from V and 6 bases from J; bases unmatched to any gene: 10. CDR3 in amino acids: CASSPRDRVRSGELFF. Here the CDR3 DNA reads TGTGCCAGCAGCCCTCGGGACAGGGTTCGGTCCGGGGAGCTGTTTTTT. Full variable domain (rest looked up from reference TRBV7-9 and TRBJ2-2): DTGVSQNPRHKITKRGQNVTFRCDPISEHNRLYWYRQTLGQGPEFLTYFQNEAQLEKSRLLSDRFSAERPKGSFSTLEIQRTEQGDSAMYLCASSPRDRVRSGELFFGEGSRLTVL.

V gene TRBV7-8 combines with J gene TRBJ2-7; D is ambiguous. Germline values: CDR1 SGHVS, CDR2 FQNEAQ. The CDR3 covers 15 residues. Trimming left V 1 base short and J 1 base short, with 11 bases between. The CDR3: CASSLEDRASYEQYV. The DNA of the CDR3 is TGTGCCAGCAGCTTAGAGGACCGCGCTTCCTACGAGCAGTACGTC.

The V gene is TRBV30, the J gene TRBJ2-1; D uncertain. The germline V and J ends were trimmed by 2 bases and 5 bases, with 7 bases remaining between them. CDR1 and CDR2 (germline): GTSNPN, SVGIG (reference sequence). The CDR3 spans 12 residues. The CDR3 region is CAWSPLHNEQFF. CDR3 in DNA: TGTGCCTGGAGTCCACTTCACAATGAGCAGTTCTTC.

The CDR3 DNA reads as TGTGCCAGCAGCATCCAAATCCGGGCTAGCGGGAGCACCGGGGAGCTGTTTTTT. It specifies CASSIQIRASGSTGELFF. The V call is TRBV9, the J call TRBJ2-2, with 10 nucleotides matching TRBD2. V was clipped by 4 bases and J by 4 bases; unmatched bases: 13. The CDR3 contains 18 residues. The germline V gene has CDR1 SGDLS and CDR2 YYNGEE.

V and J are TRBV5-1 and TRBJ2-3; D remains ambiguous. The CDR3 consists of 16 residues. Germline CDR1 and CDR2: SGHRS and YFSETQ. Trimming took off 4 bases at V and 0 bases at J, with 15 bases between the two ends. CDR3 protein: CASSPRARSSTDTQYF. In nucleotides, the CDR3 is TGCGCCAGCAGCCCAAGGGCACGCTCTAGCACAGATACGCAGTATTTT. Based on the CDR3 plus reference TRBV5-1 and TRBJ2-3, the full variable domain is KAGVTQTPRYLIKTRGQQVTLSCSPISGHRSVSWYQQTPGQGLQFLFEYFSETQRNKGNFPGRFSGRQFSNSRSEMNVSTLELGDSALYLCASSPRARSSTDTQYFGPGTRLTVL.